The source of this T cell receptor (beta chain) is a study of blood T cell repertoires in COVID-19. Whole-study context: From the United States, Italy and Spain came samples of acute and convalescent COVID-19. Sample material is recorded as cDNA or gDNA derived from T cells, B-cell-depleted T cells, or PBMCs.

V was trimmed by 8 bases and J by 2 bases, leaving 18 bases between them. The CDR3 contains 15 residues. Germline CDR1 is MGHRA and CDR2 is YSYEKL. Original processing methods: Reference gene primer amplification yielded estimated nucleated cell counts. The repertoire was sequenced with immunoSEQ multiplex PCR; TCRdb's copy has only in-frame clones and lacks some. That table supplies the V and J calls and clone size; D and trimming were determined from the DNA. The sample yields over 100,000 clones, around 87% seen once. The rearrangement joins TRBV4-1 to TRBJ1-1; no definite D call. This clonotype originated in a man aged 50-59 years with active COVID-19. Sequencing was done on a sample of peripheral blood. The chain's CDR3 is CASSTKRQLNTEAFF. In nucleotides, the CDR3 is TGCGCCAGCTCTACGAAGAGACAACTTAACACTGAAGCTTTCTTT.